Listed below are T cell receptor beta chains from one sample, sequenced in a study of T cells in Graves' hyperthyroidism and ophthalmopathy. TCRdb passed the multiplex PCR reads through MiXCR, listing each CDR3 protein once. The sample shows about 270,000 distinct CDR3 sequences, almost 25% of them seen only once. Sequenced material: blood. Source of these receptors: a woman aged 40 to 55 with Graves' ophthalmopathy. The CDR3 runs from the conserved cysteine through the conserved F or W. The order of the fields is clone size, J gene, D gene, V gene, CDR3 protein, CDR3 DNA. D genes are given only for firm matches. A row's size may be missing; if present it is once, few, many or a size class.

>many|TRBJ2-7|TRBD1|TRBV12-3/TRBV12-4
CASSTPRTGSSYEQYF
TGTGCCAGCAGTACTCCCCGGACAGGGAGCTCCTACGAGCAGTACTTC
>many|TRBJ1-2|-|TRBV30
CASQQAAGYTF
TGTGCCTCGCAACAGGCGGCTGGCTACACCTTC
>many|TRBJ2-7|-|TRBV18
CASSPPGQQDIEQYF
TGTGCCAGCTCACCACCGGGACAACAAGATATCGAGCAGTACTTC
>once|TRBJ2-7|TRBD2|TRBV6-1
CASSPGRGFSYEQYF
TGTGCCAGCAGTCCAGGGAGGGGCTTCTCCTACGAGCAGTACTTC
>-|TRBJ2-7|-|TRBV11-2
CASSLDWAGSGYVQYF
TGTGCCAGCAGCTTAGACTGGGCAGGGTCAGGCTACGTGCAGTACTTC
>many|TRBJ2-7|-|TRBV6-5
CASSYSTLLAGYEQYF
TGTGCCAGCAGTTACTCGACTCTGTTAGCCGGCTACGAGCAGTACTTC
>-|TRBJ1-2|-|TRBV3-1
CASSQEDGYGYTF
TGTGCCAGCAGCCAAGAGGACGGCTATGGCTACACCTTC
>many|TRBJ2-2|TRBD2|TRBV11-2
CASSSGLAGVDTGELFF
TGTGCCAGCAGCTCGGGACTAGCGGGAGTGGACACCGGGGAGCTGTTTTTT
>many|TRBJ2-7|TRBD1|TRBV28
CASSSRDSSYEQYF
TGTGCCAGCAGTTCCCGGGACAGCTCCTACGAGCAGTACTTC
>-|TRBJ2-7|TRBD1|TRBV6-1
CASSNFVRDRAEQYF
TGTGCCAGCAGTAATTTTGTGAGGGACAGGGCTGAGCAGTACTTC
>many|TRBJ2-5|-|TRBV3-1
CASSQEYGGTQETQYF
TGTGCCAGCAGCCAAGAGTACGGGGGCACGCAAGAGACCCAGTACTTC
>many|TRBJ2-2|-|TRBV6-5
CASTGQGVIGELFF
TGTGCCAGCACCGGGCAGGGCGTAATTGGGGAGCTGTTTTTT
>many|TRBJ2-7|TRBD2|TRBV27
CASRSRLAGGYEQYF
TGTGCCAGCCGTTCACGACTAGCGGGAGGGTACGAGCAGTACTTC
>many|TRBJ2-5|TRBD2|TRBV6-5
CASSYGLARGETQYF
TGTGCCAGCAGTTACGGACTAGCGAGGGGAGAGACCCAGTACTTC
>few|TRBJ2-7|TRBD2|TRBV28
CASSFHLAGGFFDEQYF
TGTGCCAGCAGTTTCCACTTAGCGGGAGGCTTCTTTGACGAGCAGTACTTC
>many|TRBJ2-5|TRBD1|TRBV12-3/TRBV12-4
CASSQQGGETQYF
TGTGCCAGCAGTCAACAGGGGGGAGAGACCCAGTACTTC
>-|TRBJ2-7|-|TRBV5-1
CASSLNRGGFEQYF
TGCGCCAGCAGCCTCAACAGGGGAGGGTTCGAGCAGTACTTC
>-|TRBJ1-5|-|TRBV7-8
CASSSTGLDQPQHF
TGTGCCAGCAGCTCTACAGGGTTAGATCAGCCCCAGCATTTT
>many|TRBJ2-2|TRBD2|TRBV30
CAWSVAGGSGELFF
TGTGCCTGGAGTGTGGCGGGAGGGTCCGGGGAGCTGTTTTTT
>-|TRBJ1-2|TRBD1|TRBV6-5
CASSYGGTDYGYTF
TGTGCCAGCAGTTACGGAGGGACAGACTATGGCTACACCTTC
>-|TRBJ2-3|TRBD2|TRBV5-1
CASSEREGLTDTQYF
TGCGCCAGCAGCGAACGGGAGGGCCTTACAGATACGCAGTATTTT
>-|TRBJ1-1|-|TRBV30
CAWKRNTEAFF
TGTGCCTGGAAGAGGAACACTGAAGCTTTCTTT
>-|TRBJ1-1|-|TRBV30
CAWRPGRKNTEAFF
TGTGCCTGGAGGCCCGGGCGAAAGAACACTGAAGCTTTCTTT
>many|TRBJ2-7|-|TRBV7-9
CASSSFRGNYEQYF
TGTGCCAGCAGCTCATTTAGGGGAAACTACGAGCAGTACTTC
>many|TRBJ2-7|-|TRBV9
CASSVAWQSYEQYF
TGTGCCAGCAGCGTAGCTTGGCAGTCCTACGAGCAGTACTTC
>many|TRBJ1-2|-|TRBV27
CASSSAFNYGYTF
TGTGCCAGCAGTTCGGCATTCAACTATGGCTACACCTTC
>many|TRBJ1-1|-|TRBV6-5
CASRRGVENTEAFF
TGTGCCAGCAGGCGGGGAGTGGAGAACACTGAAGCTTTCTTT
>few|TRBJ2-7|-|TRBV28
CASSHGYYEQYF
TGTGCCAGCTCCCATGGTTACTACGAGCAGTACTTC
>many|TRBJ1-2|TRBD1|TRBV30
CAWSATSTGGYGYTF
TGTGCCTGGAGTGCAACCTCCACAGGGGGCTATGGCTACACCTTC
>-|TRBJ1-1|-|TRBV2
CASRMDRSNTEAFF
TGTGCCAGCAGGATGGACAGATCGAACACTGAAGCTTTCTTT
>-|TRBJ2-7|TRBD1|TRBV27
CASSLLAGTAYEQYF
TGTGCCAGCAGTTTACTGGCCGGGACAGCCTACGAGCAGTACTTC
>many|TRBJ2-7|-|TRBV28
CASKTALSYEQYF
TGTGCCAGCAAGACAGCGTTATCCTACGAGCAGTACTTC
>many|TRBJ1-1|-|TRBV15
CATSRLSLSGTEAFF
TGTGCCACCAGCAGACTATCCTTATCAGGTACTGAAGCTTTCTTT
>many|TRBJ1-5|TRBD1|TRBV6-1
CASSEGLGGRQPQHF
TGTGCCAGCAGTGAAGGGTTAGGGGGCCGTCAGCCCCAGCATTTT
>-|TRBJ1-1|-|TRBV11-2
CASSLGHPGRGGLNTEAFF
TGTGCCAGCAGCTTAGGCCACCCGGGACGGGGAGGACTGAACACTGAAGCTTTCTTT
>-|TRBJ1-3|-|TRBV18
CASSPTVTPSGNTIYF
TGTGCCAGCTCACCGACAGTTACCCCCTCTGGAAACACCATATATTTT
>-|TRBJ2-2|-|TRBV12-3/TRBV12-4
CASRFSGTGELFF
TGTGCCAGCCGCTTTTCGGGAACAGGGGAGCTGTTTTTT
>many|TRBJ1-5|-|TRBV5-1
CASSLVTGSNQPQHF
TGCGCCAGCAGCTTGGTTACAGGGTCGAATCAGCCCCAGCATTTT
>many|TRBJ1-1|-|TRBV5-1
CASSLVGENTEAFF
TGCGCCAGCAGCTTGGTCGGTGAGAACACTGAAGCTTTCTTT
>many|TRBJ2-5|-|TRBV11-2
CASSPVVGAQETQYF
TGTGCCAGCAGTCCGGTGGTGGGAGCCCAAGAGACCCAGTACTTC
>-|TRBJ1-1|TRBD1|TRBV6-1
CASSGRDRVTEAFF
TGTGCCAGCAGTGGCCGGGACAGGGTCACTGAAGCTTTCTTT
>many|TRBJ2-2|-|TRBV24-1
CATSTPNTGELFF
TGTGCCACCAGTACACCGAACACCGGGGAGCTGTTTTTT
>many|TRBJ2-5|-|TRBV6-1
CASSEQETQYF
TGTGCCAGCAGTGAGCAAGAGACCCAGTACTTC
>many|TRBJ2-7|-|TRBV28
CASAAGIIHEQYF
TGTGCCAGCGCGGCAGGGATCATCCACGAGCAGTACTTC
>many|TRBJ2-7|-|TRBV28
CASSFWRETSYEQYF
TGTGCCAGCAGTTTTTGGAGGGAGACTTCCTACGAGCAGTACTTC
>many|TRBJ2-7|-|TRBV20-1
CSKSGLLGEQYF
TGCAGTAAATCCGGGCTTCTCGGCGAGCAGTACTTC
>once|TRBJ1-5|-|TRBV24-1
CATSAAGSDQPQHF
TGTGCCACCAGTGCAGCAGGGAGCGACCAGCCCCAGCATTTT
>-|TRBJ1-2|TRBD1|TRBV28
CASSTPGQPESYGYTF
TGTGCCAGCAGTACCCCGGGACAGCCAGAGAGCTATGGCTACACCTTC